This entry describes one TCR beta chain. Method: immunoSEQ multiplex PCR; TCRdb's copy keeps in-frame clones and lacks some. This sample has 55,000 to 80,000 clones, with approximately 95% found just once. The data were obtained in a study of cytomegalovirus exposure and HLA in healthy donors. CDR3 length: 16 residues. Germline V gene sequence: CDR1 SGDLS, CDR2 YYNGEE. V shed 3 bases and J 1 base; nucleotides not matched to a gene: 2. The chain joins TRBV9 to TRBJ2-6; 9 nucleotides match TRBD2. The sequencing input was PBMCs. This receptor was taken from a woman under 30 in good health and CMV-seropositive. CDR3 sequence: CASSGSGGSGANVLTF. CDR3 bases: TGTGCCAGCAGCGGTAGCGGGGGATCTGGGGCCAACGTCCTGACTTTC. Combining the CDR3 with reference TRBV9 and TRBJ2-6 gives the whole variable domain DSGVTQTPKHLITATGQRVTLRCSPRSGDLSVYWYQQSLDQGLQFLIQYYNGEERAKGNILERFSAQQFPDLHSELNLSSLELGDSALYFCASSGSGGSGANVLTFGAGSRLTVL.